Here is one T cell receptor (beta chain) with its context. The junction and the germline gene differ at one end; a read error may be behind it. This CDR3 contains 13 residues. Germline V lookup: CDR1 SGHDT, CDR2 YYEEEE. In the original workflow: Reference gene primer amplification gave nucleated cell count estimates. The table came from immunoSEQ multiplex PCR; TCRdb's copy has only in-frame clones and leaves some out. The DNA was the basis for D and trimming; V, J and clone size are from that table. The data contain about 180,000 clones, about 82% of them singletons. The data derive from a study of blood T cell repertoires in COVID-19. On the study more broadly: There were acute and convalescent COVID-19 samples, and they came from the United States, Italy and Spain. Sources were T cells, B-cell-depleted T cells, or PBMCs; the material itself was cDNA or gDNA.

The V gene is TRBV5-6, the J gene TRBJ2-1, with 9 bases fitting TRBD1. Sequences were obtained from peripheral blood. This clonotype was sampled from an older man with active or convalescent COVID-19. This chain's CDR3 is CASSDDKGQGKVF. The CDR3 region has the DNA TGTGCCAGCAGCGACGATAAAGGACAGGGGAAGGTCTTC.